Below, 28 T cell receptor beta chains from the same sample are listed, as sequenced in a study of PD-L1 blockade in urothelial cancer. Described time point: pretreatment peripheral blood. The data were produced by immunoSEQ multiplex PCR, yet TCRdb's version contains in-frame clones alone and is incomplete. The data contain some 74,000 clones, 70% to 90% of them singletons. Sample: PBMCs, taken around atezolizumab (anti-PD-L1) treatment. Receptor source: a man in his forties with urothelial cancer.

This clone has a handful of counts. This rearrangement joins TRBV11-3 to TRBJ2-1; D not certain. V was clipped by 5 bases and J by 3 bases, with 23 bases between them. Germline CDR1 is SGHNT and CDR2 is YENEEA. This CDR3 is built from 18 residues. The CDR3 region has the DNA TGTGCCAGCAGCCAATTCTTCCTGACTCGAAACAACTACAATGAGCAGTTCTTC. As protein: CASSQFFLTRNNYNEQFF.

V and J are TRBV6-1 and TRBJ2-3; TRBD2 might be the D (5 bases). This CDR3 region has 15 residues. Trimming shortened V by 5 bases and J by 9 bases, and 21 bases separated the two germline ends. CDR1 is MNHNS and CDR2 is SASEGT in the germline V gene. CDR3 residues: CASSSRTNPAETQYF. CDR3 sequence (DNA): TGTGCCAGCAGTTCCAGGACCAATCCAGCGGAAACGCAGTATTTT.

The CDR3 DNA reads as TGTGCCAGCAGCTTAACCCTCACCCCAGGGGATACGCAGTATTTT. Its protein product is CASSLTLTPGDTQYF. The chain links TRBV7-3 to TRBJ2-3; weak D call: TRBD1 (5 bases). The CDR3 has 15 residues. Trimming cost V 0 bases and J 6 bases, with 13 bases left between them. The V gene's germline CDR1 is SGHTA and CDR2 FQGTGA.

V is TRBV29-1 and J is TRBJ1-1; 8 bases are shared with TRBD1. This CDR3 spans 15 amino acids. CDR1 SQVTM and CDR2 ANQGSEA come from the germline V gene. The J segment lost 0 bases and the V segment lost 7 bases, leaving 10 bases of the junction unmatched. The CDR3 loop reads CSALGQGMVNTEAFF. The CDR3 DNA is TGCAGCGCCTTAGGACAGGGAATGGTGAACACTGAAGCTTTCTTT.

The chain has TRBV6-1 and TRBJ2-1; weak D call: TRBD2 (5 bases). CDR3 length: 16 amino acids. Germline values: CDR1 MNHNS, CDR2 SASEGT. V was trimmed by 1 base and J by 2 bases, leaving 12 bases between them. As DNA, the CDR3 is TGTGCCAGCAGTGAAGGGAAACCGGGAACCTACAATGAGCAGTTCTTC. This gives the protein CASSEGKPGTYNEQFF.

V usage is TRBV6-5 and J usage is TRBJ2-7, with D tentatively TRBD2 (6 bases). The CDR3 has 14 amino acids. The V end was cut by 5 bases, the J end by 0 bases, with 11 bases between. Germline CDR1 and CDR2: MNHEY and SVGAGI. CDR3 loop: CASSTGTHSYEQYF. CDR3 nucleotides: TGTGCCAGCAGTACCGGGACTCACTCCTACGAGCAGTACTTC.

The rearrangement uses TRBV11-2 and TRBJ2-7; maybe TRBD2 (5 bases). V was trimmed by 2 bases and J by 0 bases, leaving 11 bases between them. The CDR3 covers 15 residues. Germline assignment: CDR1 SGHAT and CDR2 FQNNGV. The CDR3 DNA follows: TGTGCCAGCAGCTTACAGGTCACTAGCTCCTACGAGCAGTACTTC. As protein: CASSLQVTSSYEQYF.

V and J are TRBV10-2 and TRBJ2-3; 8 positions match TRBD2. Germline V gene lookup returns CDR1 WSHSY and CDR2 SAAADI. This CDR3 contains 15 residues. With V trimmed by 3 bases and J by 8 bases, 10 bases remained unmatched. CDR3 amino acids: CASSDGGEGRVTQYF. The CDR3, as DNA: TGCGCCAGCAGTGACGGGGGGGAGGGACGAGTTACGCAGTATTTT.

The genes are TRBV7-3 and TRBJ2-5; D is undetermined. This CDR3 is built from 14 residues. Deletions cut 5 bases from V and 2 bases from J, with 12 bases between. The germline V gene has CDR1 SGHTA and CDR2 FQGTGA. The CDR3 reads CASSAKASQETQYF. DNA for the CDR3: TGTGCCAGCAGCGCGAAAGCGTCTCAAGAGACCCAGTACTTC. Full variable domain (outside the CDR3, taken from reference TRBV7-3 and TRBJ2-5): GAGVSQTPSNKVTEKGKYVELRCDPISGHTALYWYRQSLGQGPEFLIYFQGTGAADDSGLPNDRFFAVRPEGSVSTLKIQRTERGDSAVYLCASSAKASQETQYFGPGTRLLVL.

DNA of the CDR3: TGTGCCATCACATCACAGGGGGCAGTAGGCGAGCAGTACTTC. Translation gives CAITSQGAVGEQYF. The chain has TRBV7-2 and TRBJ2-7, with 9 bases identical to TRBD1. Germline V gene data show CDR1 as SGHTA and CDR2 as FQGNSA. V dropped 10 bases and J dropped 6; count of bases not matched to a gene: 13. There are 14 residues in the CDR3.

This clone was counted a single time. This chain uses TRBV9 with TRBJ2-3, with 11 bases fitting TRBD2. From germline, CDR1 is SGDLS and CDR2 YYNGEE. The CDR3 sequence is 19 residues long. With 2 bases clipped from V and 2 bases from J, the junction kept 13 bases outside the gene matches. The DNA for the CDR3 is TGTGCCAGCAGCGTTACGACTCTAGCGGGGGGACTTCTCACAGATACGCAGTATTTT. This encodes CASSVTTLAGGLLTDTQYF.

The chain carries TRBV7-6 and TRBJ2-1, with D unresolved. The CDR3 loop spans 12 amino acids. Trimming stripped 5 bases from V and 4 bases from J, with 6 bases between. CDR1 and CDR2 from the germline V gene are SGHVS and FNYEAQ. DNA for the CDR3: TGTGCCAGCAGCCTCGGTTACAATGAGCAGTTCTTC. It yields the protein CASSLGYNEQFF. Based on the CDR3 plus reference TRBV7-6 and TRBJ2-1, the full variable domain is GAGVSQSPRYKVTKRGQDVALRCDPISGHVSLYWYRQALGQGPEFLTYFNYEAQQDKSGLPNDRFSAERPEGSISTLTIQRTEQRDSAMYRCASSLGYNEQFFGPGTRLTVL.

This clone has a single count. The chain joins TRBV28 to TRBJ1-2; no reliable D call. The germline CDR1 and CDR2 sequences are MDHEN and SYDVKM. This CDR3 region has 15 residues. V dropped 6 bases and J dropped 4 bases, with 18 bases sitting between them. The DNA of the CDR3 is TGTGCCAGCAGCCAAGAACTTCACCCCGGCTATGGCTACACCTTC. Translated: CASSQELHPGYGYTF.

The J gene is TRBJ1-2, the V gene TRBV27, with TRBD1 matching 10 bases. The CDR3 is 14 amino acids. With V trimmed by 4 bases and J by 5 bases, 4 bases remained unmatched. Germline loops: CDR1 MNHEY, CDR2 SMNVEV (reference sequence). The CDR3 DNA follows: TGTGCCAGCAGTTCCGGGACAGGGGCTTATGGCTACACCTTC. It is translated as CASSSGTGAYGYTF.

The chain carries TRBV6-5 and TRBJ2-7; D perhaps matches TRBD2 (5 bases). Deletions cut 4 bases from V and 3 bases from J, with 13 bases between. The germline CDR1 and CDR2 sequences are MNHEY and SVGAGI. This CDR3 spans 14 amino acids. CDR3 in amino acids: CASSSIPGGYEQYF. CDR3 nucleotide sequence: TGTGCCAGCAGTTCCATACCCGGAGGCTACGAGCAGTACTTC.

The genes are TRBV5-4 and TRBJ2-7, with a weak D call TRBD2 (7 bases). Trimming left V 0 bases short and J 3 bases short, with 16 bases between. Per the germline V gene, CDR1 is SGHNT and CDR2 is YYREEE (reference sequence). The CDR3 spans 16 residues. For the CDR3, the DNA is TGTGCCAGCAGCTTGGGAGGGGGGGGGACGCACTACGAGCAGTACTTC. Translation gives CASSLGGGGTHYEQYF.

The chain recombines TRBV7-2 with TRBJ2-2, with D tentatively TRBD2 (6 bases). The CDR3 is made up of 14 amino acids. Germline assignment: CDR1 SGHTA and CDR2 FQGNSA. Trimming stripped 5 bases from V and 7 bases from J, with 14 bases between. The CDR3 DNA sequence: TGTGCCAGCAGCCCCCGGTGGGGAGGCGGGGAGCTGTTTTTT. The encoded protein is CASSPRWGGGELFF.

The chain uses TRBV5-4 and TRBJ2-5; D possibly corresponds to TRBD1 (6 bases). V lost 1 base and J 4 bases, leaving 14 bases between the germline ends. The CDR3 spans 15 residues. CDR1 and CDR2 (germline): SGHNT, YYREEE (reference sequence). The CDR3 region is CASSLSRGQRETQYF. CDR3 DNA: TGTGCCAGCAGCTTGAGTCGAGGACAGCGAGAGACCCAGTACTTC.

Only a few counts were recorded for this clone. V gene TRBV29-1 combines with J gene TRBJ1-4; TRBD1 matches at 8 bases. From germline, CDR1 is SQVTM and CDR2 ANQGSEA. CDR3 length: 12 amino acids. V trimming: 7 bases; J trimming: 8 bases; junction bases outside the gene matches: 6. CDR3 in DNA: TGCAGCGCCGGGACAGGAAGAGAAAAACTGTTTTTT. Translated, it gives CSAGTGREKLFF.

The J gene is TRBJ2-1, the V gene TRBV19; TRBD2 agrees at 15 bases. V lost 5 bases, J lost 4 bases, and 12 bases stayed unmatched. CDR1 and CDR2 (germline): LNHDA, SQIVND (reference sequence). The CDR3 is made up of 19 amino acids. CDR3 sequence reads: CASSGRTSGRGSGYNEQFF. The CDR3 bases are TGTGCCAGTAGTGGGAGGACTAGCGGGAGGGGATCGGGTTACAATGAGCAGTTCTTC.

The CDR3 loop is CASSEYVQAEQYF. The CDR3 DNA reads TGTGCCAGCAGTGAGTACGTGCAAGCAGAGCAGTACTTC. The chain employs TRBV2 and TRBJ2-7; D is uncertain. V was clipped by 3 bases and J by 7 bases, with 13 bases between them. The CDR3 runs to 13 residues. Germline V gene lookup returns CDR1 SNHLY and CDR2 FYNNEI.

With respect to this clone: Other nucleotide sequences in the sample specify the same CDR3. The genes are TRBV6-6 and TRBJ1-2; D ambiguous. V dropped 7 bases and J dropped 7 bases, with 13 bases sitting between them. The germline V gene encodes CDR1 MNHNY and CDR2 SVGAGI (reference sequence). This CDR3 comprises 12 residues. The CDR3 sequence: CASTPEVGGYTF. The CDR3 coding sequence is TGTGCCAGCACCCCAGAGGTCGGTGGCTACACCTTC.

This rearrangement joins TRBV6-5 to TRBJ2-7; 7 positions agree with TRBD2. Germline assignment: CDR1 MNHEY and CDR2 SVGAGI. V lost 4 bases to trimming and J lost 3 bases; unmatched junction nucleotides: 12. This CDR3 is built from 16 residues. The CDR3, as DNA: TGTGCCAGCAGTTCCGCCGTAGCGGGTGGGAACTACGAGCAGTACTTC. This encodes CASSSAVAGGNYEQYF.

The rearrangement uses TRBV28 and TRBJ2-2; 8 bases fit TRBD2. CDR1 is MDHEN, CDR2 SYDVKM, per germline. V shed 2 bases, J shed 5 bases, and the junction held 4 bases outside the gene matches. The CDR3 length is 15 residues. The CDR3 protein is CASSLREGRTGELFF. The DNA for the CDR3 is TGTGCCAGCAGTTTACGGGAGGGCCGAACCGGGGAGCTGTTTTTT.

The chain combines TRBV29-1 with TRBJ2-3; 13 positions agree with TRBD2. The CDR3 runs 14 residues. Germline V gene data show CDR1 as SQVTM and CDR2 as ANQGSEA. J gave up 4 bases and V 7 bases, and 5 bases lay outside the gene matches. The CDR3 DNA reads as TGCAGCGCCAGACTAGCGGGAGGAGCAGATACGCAGTATTTT. As protein: CSARLAGGADTQYF.

This chain joins TRBV28 and TRBJ2-7, with 9 bases aligning to TRBD2. V shed 5 bases, J shed 4 bases, and the junction held 6 bases outside the gene matches. The CDR3 consists of 14 residues. The germline gives CDR1 MDHEN, CDR2 SYDVKM. CDR3 nucleotide sequence: TGTGCCAGCAGTCCACGGACTAGCGAGTACGAGCAGTACTTC. This sequence encodes CASSPRTSEYEQYF.

The CDR3: CASSYAGTLRNTEAFF. CDR3 DNA sequence: TGTGCCAGCAGTTACGCCGGGACATTAAGGAACACTGAAGCTTTCTTT. The chain carries TRBV6-5 and TRBJ1-1; weak D call: TRBD1 (6 bases). This CDR3 spans 16 amino acids. Deletions cut 2 bases from V and 1 base from J, with 14 bases between. Germline loops: CDR1 MNHEY, CDR2 SVGAGI.

The chain links TRBV6-1 to TRBJ2-3; 7 bases line up with TRBD2. Germline V lookup: CDR1 MNHNS, CDR2 SASEGT. The ends lost 5 bases at V and 3 bases at J; junction bases unmatched: 5. The CDR3 sequence is 14 residues long. The CDR3 nucleotides read TGTGCCAGCAGTTGGAATAGCGGGACAGATACGCAGTATTTT. Translated, it gives CASSWNSGTDTQYF.